This entry lists 28 T cell receptor beta chains sequenced from one sample in a study of tumor and adjacent non-tumor tissue in lung cancer. TCRbeta libraries were built with three rounds of nested PCR, modified from ARM-PCR. TCRdb re-analysed the multiplex PCR reads in MiXCR, keeping a single row per CDR3 protein. The data contain roughly 140,000 distinct CDR3 sequences, approximately 70% of them singletons. The template was RNA from unsorted bulk tissue. The sequencing sample was made of lung tumor tissue. The receptors were sampled from a man aged 60-69 years with small cell lung cancer.

Remarks on this clonotype: One base away lies a much larger clone, so this may be a sequencing read error. The J gene is TRBJ2-3, the V gene TRBV20-1; 8 nucleotides agree with TRBD2. Trimming cost V 0 bases and J 5 bases; bases outside gene matches: 10. The CDR3 extends over 16 amino acids. Germline lookup yields CDR1 DFQATT and CDR2 SNEGSKA (reference sequence). CDR3 bases: TGCAGTGCTAGAGATTTAGCGGGAACGGGAAAAGATACGCAGTATTTT. Translation gives CSARDLAGTGKDTQYF.

For this clonotype: One junction end disagrees with the germline gene, perhaps due to a read error. CDR3 in amino acids: CAGSNPDGYTF. For the CDR3, the DNA is TGTGCCGGCAGCAATCCTGACGGCTACACCTTC. The chain recombines TRBV12-3 or TRBV12-4 with TRBJ1-2; D not resolved. The CDR3 contains 11 residues.

As concerns this clonotype: The germline gene is not matched at one end of the junction; a read error may be the cause. This chain links TRBV11-3 with TRBJ2-1, with D tentatively TRBD1 (5 bases). Germline loops: CDR1 SGHNT, CDR2 YENEEA. The CDR3 runs 15 residues. The CDR3 DNA sequence: TGTGCCAGTAGCTTAGTGGTAGGGGCCTACAATGAGCAGTTCTTC. Protein sequence: CASSLVVGAYNEQFF.

Note on this clonotype: The missing conserved phenylalanine or tryptophan at the end of this CDR3 makes a read error likely. This chain's CDR3 is CASSAGTGGANEQFS. CDR3 bases: TGTGCCAGCAGTGCCGGGACAGGGGGCGCAAATGAGCAGTTCTCC. V is TRBV12-3 or TRBV12-4 and J is TRBJ2-1; TRBD1 matches 12 bases. V shed 5 bases and J 7 bases; nucleotides not matched to a gene: 6. CDR3 length: 15 residues.

The chain carries TRBV2 and TRBJ2-5, with TRBD2 matching over 11 bases. Trimming took 6 bases from V and 4 from J; bases not matched to a gene: 10. The CDR3 has 16 amino acids. The germline V gene has CDR1 SNHLY and CDR2 FYNNEI. CDR3 protein: CASSPIVLAGVETQYF. DNA for the CDR3: TGTGCCAGCAGCCCCATCGTACTAGCGGGAGTAGAGACCCAGTACTTC.

Comment on this clonotype: At one end, the junction sequence differs from germline, possibly due to a read error. This sequence joins TRBV4-2 and TRBJ2-1; D might be TRBD2 (6 bases). Germline-derived CDR1 and CDR2 are LGHNA and YNFKEQ. The CDR3 contains 15 residues. The chain's CDR3 is CASSHGDSTLNEQFF. CDR3 nucleotide sequence: TGTGCGAGCAGCCATGGGGACTCGACCCTCAATGAGCAGTTCTTC.

This clonotype was detected many times. The rearrangement joins TRBV5-5 to TRBJ1-1; D is undetermined. The CDR3 spans 12 residues. V was shortened by 2 bases and J by 0 bases, with 2 bases between the two germline ends. Germline CDR1 and CDR2: SGHKS and YYEKEE (reference sequence). The DNA of the CDR3 is TGTGCCAGCAGCTTCGTGAACACTGAAGCTTTCTTT. Its protein product is CASSFVNTEAFF.

Worth noting for this clonotype: An end of the junction differs from the germline gene, which may be a read error. The chain employs TRBV5-4 and TRBJ2-7; TRBD1 is a possible D gene (6 bases). The CDR3 contains 16 residues. Germline CDR1 and CDR2: SGHNT and YYREEE (reference sequence). For the CDR3, the DNA is TGTGCCAGTAGCTTGTCGTATGGACAGTGCCCCTACGATCAGTACTTC. This gives the protein CASSLSYGQCPYDQYF.

On this clonotype itself: This may arise from a read error, as a much more abundant clone is one base away. The chain is built from TRBV6-5 and TRBJ1-1; D ambiguous. The germline gives CDR1 MNHEY, CDR2 SVGAGI. The CDR3 runs to 14 residues. The CDR3 region has the DNA TGTACCAGCAGTTACTCGAACGGATTAACTGAAGCTTTCTTT. Its protein product is CTSSYSNGLTEAFF.

The count of this clonotype is one. Sequence at one end of the junction differs from germline and may be a read error. V is TRBV10-1 and J is TRBJ2-1; possibly TRBD2 for D (6 bases). Looked up from germline, CDR1 is WNHNN and CDR2 is SYGVQD (reference sequence). The length of the CDR3 is 14 residues. CDR3 amino acids: CSSSDTSWGDEQFF. CDR3 nucleotides: TGCTCCAGCAGTGATACTAGTTGGGGGGATGAGCAGTTCTTT.

To note about this clonotype: Sequence at one end of the junction differs from germline and may be a read error. The V call is TRBV4-1, the J call TRBJ1-1, with D uncertain. The germline gives CDR1 MGHRA, CDR2 YSYEKL. The CDR3 spans 17 residues. The CDR3 sequence is CTSSQDPSRAGYTEAFF. The CDR3 nucleotides are TGCACCAGCAGCCAAGATCCTTCACGGGCGGGTTACACTGAAGCTTTCTTT.

This clonotype was recorded only once. The chain employs TRBV6-1 and TRBJ1-5; 8 bases align to TRBD1. Trimming removed 6 bases from V and 6 bases from J; junction bases left unmatched: 13. The CDR3 has 16 residues. Per germline, CDR1 MNHNS and CDR2 SASEGT. In nucleotides, the CDR3 is TGTGCCAGCAGACTCGGTGGACAGGGACTGAGTCAGCCCCAGCATTTT. Its translation is CASRLGGQGLSQPQHF.

The V and J genes are TRBV5-6 and TRBJ2-3; TRBD2 might be the D (5 bases). The length of the CDR3 is 14 residues. Trimming took 4 bases from V and 2 from J, leaving 11 bases between them. Germline V gene sequence: CDR1 SGHDT, CDR2 YYEEEE. DNA for the CDR3: TGTGCCAGCAGCGAGGGCCCCTCCACAGATACGCAGTATTTT. Translation: CASSEGPSTDTQYF.

The chain has TRBV5-5 and TRBJ2-3; 12 bases agree with TRBD2. The CDR3 is 15 amino acids. V gave up 4 bases and J gave up 2 bases; unmatched junction bases: 2. The germline V gene encodes CDR1 SGHKS and CDR2 YYEKEE (reference sequence). As DNA, the CDR3 is TGTGCCAGCAGCGGACTAGCGGGATCCACAGATACGCAGTATTTT. As protein: CASSGLAGSTDTQYF.

This clonotype was counted only a few times. The CDR3 DNA reads as TGTGCCATCAGTGAGGTCTGGGGCATGGGTCAGCCCCAGCATTTT. Encoded protein: CAISEVWGMGQPQHF. The rearrangement joins TRBV10-3 to TRBJ1-5, with D tentatively TRBD1 (5 bases). The CDR3 runs 15 residues. Germline V gene lookup returns CDR1 ENHRY and CDR2 SYGVKD. V was pared by 2 bases and J by 6 bases, with 14 bases between.

A few counts support this clonotype. The chain combines TRBV6-5 with TRBJ2-5; 7 positions agree with TRBD1. The CDR3 length is 12 residues. The trim removed 6 bases at V and 4 bases at J, leaving 2 bases unmatched. Germline CDR1 is MNHEY and CDR2 is SVGAGI. The DNA for the CDR3 is TGTGCCAGCAGGAACAGGGGAGAGACCCAGTACTTC. Translation gives CASRNRGETQYF.

This clonotype has more than one count but fewer than ten. Possible read error: a much larger clone is one base away. The V gene is TRBV11-3, the J gene TRBJ2-1; 9 positions match TRBD2. Germline V gene lookup returns CDR1 SGHNT and CDR2 YENEEA. The length of the CDR3 is 15 residues. CDR3 DNA: TGTGCCAGCAACTTAGGGGGCGGGAGGGCCGGTGAGCAGTTCTTC. The encoded protein is CASNLGGGRAGEQFF.

Regarding this clonotype: An end of the junction does not agree with germline; a read error may underlie this. The rearrangement links TRBV12-3 or TRBV12-4 to TRBJ2-1; TRBD2 matches 10 bases. The CDR3 extends over 17 amino acids. CDR3 protein: CSSSSTRAGGPYNEQFF. The CDR3 region has the DNA TGTTCCAGCAGTTCTACTCGAGCGGGAGGGCCCTACAATGAGCAGTTCTTC.

The chain combines TRBV11-2 with TRBJ2-3; D is possibly TRBD1 or TRBD2 (6 bases each). Germline values: CDR1 SGHAT, CDR2 FQNNGV. The CDR3 length is 15 residues. Trimming took 6 bases from V and 4 from J, leaving 17 bases between them. The CDR3 here is CASRLGRGHADTQYF. The CDR3 nucleotides read TGTGCCAGCAGGCTGGGACGGGGGCATGCAGATACGCAGTATTTT.

This clonotype came up a few times. The genes are TRBV28 and TRBJ2-7; 15 nucleotides align to TRBD2. This CDR3 region has 18 residues. The germline gives CDR1 MDHEN, CDR2 SYDVKM. The V gene end was trimmed by 4 bases and the J gene end by 3 bases; junction bases not matched to a gene: 10. The CDR3 loop is CASSSGLAGGYGRYEQYF. CDR3 sequence (DNA): TGTGCCAGCAGTTCGGGACTAGCGGGAGGATATGGACGCTACGAGCAGTACTTC.

This clonotype appeared a few times. This chain links TRBV5-1 with TRBJ2-3; 13 positions match TRBD2. In germline, CDR1 is SGHRS, CDR2 YFSETQ. The CDR3 is 15 residues long. With 5 bases clipped from V and 12 bases from J, the junction kept 12 bases outside the gene matches. The CDR3 loop is CASRPTGTSGTSQYF. The CDR3 DNA reads TGCGCCAGCAGACCAACCGGGACTAGCGGGACAAGTCAGTATTTT.

Worth noting for this clonotype: Germline is not matched at one junction end, which may reflect a read error. This chain uses TRBV10-3 with TRBJ1-2; D may be TRBD1 (5 bases). Germline assignment: CDR1 ENHRY and CDR2 SYGVKD. The CDR3 runs to 17 residues. The CDR3 bases are TGTGCCATCAGTGAATCCGGGGGTCCATTGGACATATATGGTTACACCTTC. This codes for CAISESGGPLDIYGYTF.

As concerns this clonotype: A junction end diverges from the germline sequence, so it may reflect a read error. Written as DNA, the CDR3 is TGTGCCAGCAGCATAGATTGGGGACTTAAAGCTTTCTTT. Residues: CASSIDWGLKAFF. V is TRBV11-2 and J is TRBJ1-1; tentative D call: TRBD1 (5 bases). From germline, CDR1 is SGHAT and CDR2 FQNNGV. The CDR3 is 13 amino acids.

This chain joins TRBV20-1 and TRBJ2-3; 7 bases are shared with TRBD2. Trimming removed 8 bases from V and 10 bases from J; junction bases left unmatched: 9. In germline, CDR1 is DFQATT, CDR2 SNEGSKA (reference sequence). The CDR3 consists of 11 residues. The CDR3 nucleotides are TGCAGTACCGGGAGCGGGGATGCGCAGTATTTT. Translating it yields CSTGSGDAQYF.

This clonotype was counted ten times or more. J is TRBJ2-5 and V is TRBV11-2; 12 nucleotides match TRBD2. The V gene end was trimmed by 6 bases and the J gene end by 5 bases; junction bases not matched to a gene: 13. The CDR3 is made up of 17 amino acids. Germline CDR1 reads SGHAT; CDR2 reads FQNNGV. CDR3 nucleotides: TGTGCCAGCAGGCCAGGCACTAGCGGGAGGAGGAAGGAGACCCAGTACTTC. It specifies CASRPGTSGRRKETQYF.

For this clonotype: A read error may explain this, as a much larger clone is one base away. A read error is likely, as this CDR3 ends without the conserved phenylalanine or tryptophan. The chain uses TRBV6-1 and TRBJ2-4; a possible D gene is TRBD2 (7 bases). The CDR3 totals 15 residues. Trimming shortened V by 2 bases and J by 8 bases, and 16 bases separated the two germline ends. Germline assignment: CDR1 MNHNS and CDR2 SASEGT. CDR3: CASSERGWEGDIQYL. CDR3 coding DNA: TGTGCCAGCAGTGAACGGGGGTGGGAGGGGGACATTCAGTACTTG.

The rearrangement links TRBV11-2 to TRBJ1-1; D is unresolved. This CDR3 is built from 12 residues. The germline gives CDR1 SGHAT, CDR2 FQNNGV. Trimming took 4 bases from V and 4 from J, leaving 7 bases between them. CDR3 sequence reads: CASSSQFTEAFF. The CDR3 coding sequence is TGTGCCAGCAGCTCACAGTTCACTGAAGCTTTCTTT.

To note about this clonotype: This CDR3 is missing its conserved last phenylalanine or tryptophan, likely due to a read error. The rearrangement uses TRBV11-3 and TRBJ2-3, with 11 bases aligning to TRBD2. Trimming at V came to 4 bases and at J to 5 bases, leaving 2 bases not matched to a gene. Looked up from germline, CDR1 is SGHNT and CDR2 is YENEEA. The CDR3 is 14 amino acids. CDR3 nucleotides: TGTGCCAGCAGCTCCGGACTAGCGGGAGATACGCAGTATTAT. It is translated as CASSSGLAGDTQYY.